Listed here are 13 T cell receptor beta chains from one sample, sequenced in a study of blood T cells in healthy people across ages. The use of a sample-barcoded 5' primer and a J-beta primer mix characterized a second PCR of about 7 to 12 cycles. TCRdb recomputed calls from the 5' RACE reads with MiXCR, one row per CDR3 protein. The sample has fewer than 2 million distinct CDR3 sequences, 39% seen once. Sequenced material: blood. The receptors here all came from a human donor in good health.

The rearrangement links TRBV10-3 to TRBJ2-1, with TRBD1 matching over 8 bases. The V gene's germline CDR1 is ENHRY and CDR2 SYGVKD. V was clipped by 6 bases and J by 6 bases; unmatched bases: 1. CDR3 length: 12 amino acids. The CDR3 sequence is CAISDRGNEQFF. In nucleotides, the CDR3 is TGTGCCATCAGCGACAGGGGCAATGAGCAGTTCTTC.

Note on this clonotype: The DNA is omitted, as the CDR3 cannot be located on it reliably, and the CDR3 follows TCRdb's listing. The chain has TRBV5-1 and TRBJ2-6. The CDR3 numbers 15 amino acids, ends counted. Germline V lookup: CDR1 SGHRS, CDR2 YFSETQ. CDR3 sequence reads: CASSLFGSGANVPTF.

This clonotype has just a few counts. The chain couples TRBV6-6 to TRBJ2-7, with TRBD2 matching 10 bases. Germline V CDR1 and CDR2: MNHNY, SVGAGI (reference sequence). V trimming: 3 bases; J trimming: 7 bases; junction bases outside the gene matches: 9. CDR3 length equals 15 residues. CDR3 sequence: CASSYSSGGAEEQYF. CDR3 coding DNA: TGTGCCAGCAGTTATTCGAGCGGGGGGGCAGAAGAGCAGTACTTC.

V gene TRBV7-2 combines with J gene TRBJ2-1; TRBD1 is a possible D gene (5 bases). Trimming removed 5 bases from V and 8 bases from J, with 19 bases in between. The V gene's germline CDR1 is SGHTA and CDR2 FQGNSA. This CDR3 region has 15 residues. The CDR3 DNA reads as TGTGCCAGCAGCCTAACCAGGGCAGACGTAGATGAGCAGTTCTTC. Its translation: CASSLTRADVDEQFF.

This clonotype was detected only once. The chain uses TRBV6-1 and TRBJ1-5, with 7 bases aligning to TRBD1. Germline CDR1 reads MNHNS; CDR2 reads SASEGT. The CDR3 is 17 amino acids. V was pared by 9 bases and J by 6 bases, with 20 bases of the junction left unmatched. The CDR3 protein is CARLNKPLRQGGQPQHF. The CDR3 DNA sequence: TGTGCCAGACTGAACAAACCTCTCCGACAGGGAGGTCAGCCCCAGCATTTT.

This clonotype showed up just a few times. The CDR3 reads CASSLGFNYGYTF. The DNA of the CDR3 is TGTGCCAGCAGCTTAGGCTTCAACTATGGCTACACCTTC. V and J are TRBV7-2 and TRBJ1-2; D not resolved. Germline V gene lookup returns CDR1 SGHTA and CDR2 FQGNSA. The CDR3 length is 13 residues. V was clipped by 1 base and J by 2 bases, with 5 bases between them.

V is TRBV6-2 or TRBV6-3 and J is TRBJ2-7; either TRBD1 or TRBD2 may fit D (5 bases each). The CDR3 is made up of 14 amino acids. The germline V gene has CDR1 MNHEY and CDR2 SVGEGT. Trimming removed 7 bases at V and 2 bases at J, with 15 bases between. The CDR3 coding sequence is TGTGCCAGCAAGTGGGCCGAGGGGACCTACGAGCAGTACTTC. Its protein product is CASKWAEGTYEQYF.

This clonotype was seen only a few times. V gene TRBV20-1 combines with J gene TRBJ2-7, with 7 bases aligning to TRBD2. The DNA matches TRBJ2-5 better at its end, which makes the J call doubtful. The CDR3 extends over 13 amino acids. Germline V lookup: CDR1 DFQATT, CDR2 SNEGSKA (reference sequence). In nucleotides, the CDR3 is TGCAGTGCTATGGCGGGGGTGATCGGGACCCAGTACTTC. Encoded protein: CSAMAGVIGTQYF.

V is TRBV6-6 and J is TRBJ2-5; D is perhaps TRBD1 or TRBD2 (5 bases each). The ends were cut back, 6 bases at V and 1 base at J, with 15 bases in the middle. Germline V gene data show CDR1 as MNHNY and CDR2 as SVGAGI (reference sequence). The CDR3 is 15 amino acids. The CDR3 coding sequence is TGTGCCAGCAGACTCATGGGGACCTTCCAAGAGACCCAGTACTTC. It yields the protein CASRLMGTFQETQYF.

The gene calls are TRBV10-3 and TRBJ2-2; D remains unclear. Between the trimmed V and J ends, which lost 2 bases and 1 base, there was a span of 2 bases. There are 13 residues in the CDR3. CDR1 and CDR2 from the germline V gene are ENHRY and SYGVKD. DNA of the CDR3: TGTGCCATCAGTGAGCTGAACACCGGGGAGCTGTTTTTT. Translation: CAISELNTGELFF.

This clonotype was detected only a few times. The rearrangement uses TRBV7-2 and TRBJ2-7; D remains unclear. The CDR3 is 14 amino acids. Germline-derived CDR1 and CDR2 are SGHTA and FQGNSA. The V and J ends lost 5 bases and 2 bases respectively, with 13 bases between them. CDR3 in amino acids: CASSPHPGPYEQYF. CDR3 nucleotide sequence: TGTGCCAGCAGCCCCCATCCTGGCCCCTACGAGCAGTACTTC.

The chain carries TRBV3-1 and TRBJ2-1; no definite D call. This CDR3 is 16 amino acids long. Trimming stripped 1 base from V and 8 bases from J, with 18 bases between. Germline assignment: CDR1 LGHDT and CDR2 YNNKEL (reference sequence). The CDR3: CASSQGPAARRHEQFF. In DNA, the CDR3 is TGTGCCAGCAGCCAAGGGCCGGCAGCCCGGCGCCATGAGCAGTTCTTC.

The table lists this clonotype with a few counts. The genes are TRBV20-1 and TRBJ1-5, with a tentative D call TRBD1 (5 bases). Per the germline V gene, CDR1 is DFQATT and CDR2 is SNEGSKA (reference sequence). Trimming removed 1 base from V and 0 bases from J, with 13 bases in between. The CDR3 runs 16 residues. The CDR3 bases are TGCAGTGCTAGAGCCGTCGGGACGGCTAGCAATCAGCCCCAGCATTTT. Its protein is CSARAVGTASNQPQHF.